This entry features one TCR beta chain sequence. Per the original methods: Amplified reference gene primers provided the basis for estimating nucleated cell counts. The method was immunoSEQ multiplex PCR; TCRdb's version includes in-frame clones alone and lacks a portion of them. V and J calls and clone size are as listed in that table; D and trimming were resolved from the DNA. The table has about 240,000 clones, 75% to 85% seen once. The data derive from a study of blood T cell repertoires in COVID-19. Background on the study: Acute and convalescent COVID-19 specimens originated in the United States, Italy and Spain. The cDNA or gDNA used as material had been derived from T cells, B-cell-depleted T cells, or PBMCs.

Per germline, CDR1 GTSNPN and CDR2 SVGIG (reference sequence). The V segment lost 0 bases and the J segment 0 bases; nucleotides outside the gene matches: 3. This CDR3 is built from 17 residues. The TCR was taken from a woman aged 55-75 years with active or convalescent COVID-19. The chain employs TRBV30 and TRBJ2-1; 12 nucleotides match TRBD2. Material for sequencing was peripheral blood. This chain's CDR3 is CAWSVLAGGPSYNEQFF. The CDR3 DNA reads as TGTGCCTGGAGTGTACTAGCGGGGGGCCCCTCCTACAATGAGCAGTTCTTC.